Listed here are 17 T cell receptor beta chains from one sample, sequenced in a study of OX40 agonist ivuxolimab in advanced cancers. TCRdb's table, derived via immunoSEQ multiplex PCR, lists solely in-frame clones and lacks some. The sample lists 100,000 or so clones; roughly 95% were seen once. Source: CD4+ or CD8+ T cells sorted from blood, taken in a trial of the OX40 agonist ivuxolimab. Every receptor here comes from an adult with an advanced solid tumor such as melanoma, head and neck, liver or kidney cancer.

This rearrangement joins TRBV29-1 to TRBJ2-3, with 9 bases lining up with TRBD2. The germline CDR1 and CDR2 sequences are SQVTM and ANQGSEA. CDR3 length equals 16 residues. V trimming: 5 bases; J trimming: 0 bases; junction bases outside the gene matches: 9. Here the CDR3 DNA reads TGCAGCGTTCAGTATAGCGGGGGAAGGAGCACAGATACGCAGTATTTT. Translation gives CSVQYSGGRSTDTQYF.

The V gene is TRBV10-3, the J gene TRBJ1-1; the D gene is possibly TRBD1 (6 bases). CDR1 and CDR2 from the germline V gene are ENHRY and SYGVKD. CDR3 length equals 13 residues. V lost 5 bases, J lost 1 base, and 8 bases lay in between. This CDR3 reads CAISSDRNTEAFF. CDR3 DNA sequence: TGTGCCATCAGTTCGGACAGGAACACTGAAGCTTTCTTT.

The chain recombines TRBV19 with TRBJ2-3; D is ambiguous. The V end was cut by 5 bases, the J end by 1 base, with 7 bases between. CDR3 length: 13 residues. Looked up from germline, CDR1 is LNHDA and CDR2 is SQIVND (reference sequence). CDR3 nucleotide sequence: TGTGCCAGTAGTTTAGTCGGCACAGATACGCAGTATTTT. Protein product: CASSLVGTDTQYF.

The CDR3 DNA follows: TGTGCCAGCAGCTCCCCCAGGGGCTCGCATGGCTACACCTTC. Translated, it gives CASSSPRGSHGYTF. The chain employs TRBV7-9 and TRBJ1-2; D perhaps matches TRBD1 (6 bases). V was cut by 4 bases and J by 6 bases, with 15 bases left in between. The CDR3 sequence is 14 residues long. Germline V lookup: CDR1 SEHNR, CDR2 FQNEAQ (reference sequence).

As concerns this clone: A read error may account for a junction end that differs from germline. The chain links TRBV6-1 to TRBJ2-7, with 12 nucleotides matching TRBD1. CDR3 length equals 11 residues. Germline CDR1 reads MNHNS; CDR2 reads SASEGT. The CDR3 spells CASSPGTGGPF. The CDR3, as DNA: TGTGCCAGCAGCCCCGGGACAGGGGGCCCCTTC.

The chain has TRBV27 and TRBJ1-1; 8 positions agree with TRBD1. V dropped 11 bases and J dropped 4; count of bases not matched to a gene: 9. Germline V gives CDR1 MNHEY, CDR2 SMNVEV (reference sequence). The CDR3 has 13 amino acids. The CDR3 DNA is TGTGCCGGACCCACAGGGGGTTCCACTGAAGCTTTCTTT. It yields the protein CAGPTGGSTEAFF.

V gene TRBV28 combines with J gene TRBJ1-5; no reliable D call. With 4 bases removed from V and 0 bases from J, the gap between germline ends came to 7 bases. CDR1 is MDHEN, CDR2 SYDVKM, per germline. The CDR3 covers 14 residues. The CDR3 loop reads CASSSSYSNQPQHF. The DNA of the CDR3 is TGTGCCAGCAGTTCGAGTTATAGCAATCAGCCCCAGCATTTT.

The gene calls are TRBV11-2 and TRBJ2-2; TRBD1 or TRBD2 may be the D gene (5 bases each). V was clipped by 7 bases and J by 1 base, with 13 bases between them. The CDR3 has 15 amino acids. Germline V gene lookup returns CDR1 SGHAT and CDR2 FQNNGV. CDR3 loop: CASTGTVRNTGELFF. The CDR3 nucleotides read TGTGCCAGCACCGGGACGGTTCGGAACACCGGGGAGCTGTTTTTT.

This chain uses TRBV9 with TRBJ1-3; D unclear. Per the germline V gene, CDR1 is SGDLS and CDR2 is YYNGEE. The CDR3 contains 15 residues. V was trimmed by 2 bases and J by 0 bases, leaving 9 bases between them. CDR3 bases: TGTGCCAGCAGCGTTGAAGGAGACTCTGGAAACACCATATATTTT. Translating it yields CASSVEGDSGNTIYF.

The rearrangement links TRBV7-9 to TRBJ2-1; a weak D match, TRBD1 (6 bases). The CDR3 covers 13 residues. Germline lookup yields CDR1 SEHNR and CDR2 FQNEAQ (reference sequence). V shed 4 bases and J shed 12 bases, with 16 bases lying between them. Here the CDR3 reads CASSSEQGLGQFF. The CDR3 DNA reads TGTGCCAGCAGCTCGGAGCAGGGGTTAGGGCAGTTCTTC.

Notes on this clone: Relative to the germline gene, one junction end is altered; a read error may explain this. For the CDR3, the DNA is TGTGCCAGCAGTTTACCATCGACTAGCGGGGGGATGTTCTTC. Protein: CASSLPSTSGGMFF. The chain carries TRBV27 and TRBJ2-7, with TRBD2 matching 13 bases. CDR1 is MNHEY and CDR2 is SMNVEV in the germline V gene (reference sequence). The CDR3 totals 14 residues.

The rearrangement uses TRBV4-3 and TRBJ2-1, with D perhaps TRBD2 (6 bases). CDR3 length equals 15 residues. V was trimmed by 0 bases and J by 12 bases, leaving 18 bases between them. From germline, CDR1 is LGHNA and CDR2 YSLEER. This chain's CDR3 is CASSQDSRSGTVQFF. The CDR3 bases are TGCGCCAGCAGCCAAGATTCCCGGTCCGGGACTGTGCAGTTCTTC.

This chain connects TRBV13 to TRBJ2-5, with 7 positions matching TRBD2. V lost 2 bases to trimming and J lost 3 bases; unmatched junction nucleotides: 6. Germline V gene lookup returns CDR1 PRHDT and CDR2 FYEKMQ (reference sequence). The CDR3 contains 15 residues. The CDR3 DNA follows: TGTGCCAGCAGCTTATTGGGGAGCGGGGAAGAGACCCAGTACTTC. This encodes CASSLLGSGEETQYF. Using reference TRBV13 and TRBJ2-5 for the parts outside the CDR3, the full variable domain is AAGVIQSPRHLIKEKRETATLKCYPIPRHDTVYWYQQGPGQDPQFLISFYEKMQSDKGSIPDRFSAQQFSDYHSELNMSSLELGDSALYFCASSLLGSGEETQYFGPGTRLLVL.

Here the CDR3 DNA reads TGCGCCAGCAGCCAAGACTACCGTAGATCTTATACAATGAGCGGGGACAATGAGCAGTTCTTC. Its protein product is CASSQDYRRSYTMSGDNEQFF. The V gene is TRBV4-3, the J gene TRBJ2-1; TRBD2 aligns across 7 bases. CDR3 length: 21 amino acids. V trimming: 0 bases; J trimming: 5 bases; junction bases outside the gene matches: 22. Per germline, CDR1 LGHNA and CDR2 YSLEER.

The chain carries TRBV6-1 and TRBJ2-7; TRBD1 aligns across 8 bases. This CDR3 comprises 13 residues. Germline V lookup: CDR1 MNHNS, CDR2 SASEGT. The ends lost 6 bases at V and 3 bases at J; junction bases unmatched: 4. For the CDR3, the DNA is TGTGCCAGCAGGGACAGGGAGGACTACGAGCAGTACTTC. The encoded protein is CASRDREDYEQYF.

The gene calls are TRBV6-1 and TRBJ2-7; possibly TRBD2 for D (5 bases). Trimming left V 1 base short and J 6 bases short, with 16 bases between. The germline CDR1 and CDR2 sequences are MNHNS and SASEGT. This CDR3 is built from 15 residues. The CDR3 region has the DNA TGTGCCAGCAGTGAAGAGAGCGGAACGGCCCCCGAGCAGTACTTC. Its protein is CASSEESGTAPEQYF.

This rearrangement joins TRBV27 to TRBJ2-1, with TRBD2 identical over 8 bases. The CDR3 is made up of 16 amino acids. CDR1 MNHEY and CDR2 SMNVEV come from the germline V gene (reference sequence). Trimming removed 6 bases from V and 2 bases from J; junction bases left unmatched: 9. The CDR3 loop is CASSLSGLAAYNEQFF. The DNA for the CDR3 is TGTGCCAGCAGCCTCTCCGGACTAGCCGCCTACAATGAGCAGTTCTTC.